The entry that follows covers one T cell receptor beta chain sequence. Its antigen is undetermined. Each sample used at least 6.5 million PBMCs. Germline assignment: CDR1 SQVTM and CDR2 ANQGSEA. The length of the CDR3 is 15 residues. Trimming took 7 bases from V and 8 from J, leaving 26 bases between them. The sample belongs to a study of blood T cells in healthy people across ages. Study-level findings and limits: Without sorted subsets, naive and antigen-experienced compartments could not be conclusively compared. Among T cells, TCR beta diversity per million cells dropped roughly linearly as age rose. Long-lived donors carried more naive CD4+ cells and greater diversity than aged donors.

Alongside a J-beta primer mix, a sample-barcoded 5' primer served in a second PCR lasting about 7 to 11 cycles. One entry per CDR3 protein results from TCRdb running MiXCR on the 5' RACE reads. This table holds a few hundred thousand distinct CDR3 sequences, approximately 30% found once. The receptor was isolated from a woman aged 70-85 years in good health. The sample consisted of blood. This chain connects TRBV29-1 to TRBJ1-1, with a weak D call TRBD1 (6 bases). The CDR3 region is CSARGEGTFTSEAFF. CDR3 DNA sequence: TGCAGCGCCAGGGGAGAAGGGACCTTTACCTCCGAAGCTTTCTTT.